What follows describes a single TCR beta chain. What it binds is not known. The data originate from a study of OX40 agonist ivuxolimab in advanced cancers. Study in general: Patients were treated with ivuxolimab, an agonistic anti-OX40 (CD134) antibody.

General study points: Some nonresponders likewise displayed low normalized T-cell clonal expansion.

This CDR3 has 14 residues. Germline CDR1 and CDR2: SQVTM and ANQGSEA. Trimming removed 6 bases from V and 4 bases from J; junction bases left unmatched: 9. This table comes from immunoSEQ multiplex PCR, and its TCRdb copy is limited to in-frame clones, with some not included. The sample consists of around 83,000 clones, about 90% of them appearing once. The specimen was CD4+ or CD8+ T cells sorted from blood, collected in a trial of the OX40 agonist ivuxolimab. The clonotype originates from an adult with an advanced solid tumor such as melanoma, head and neck, liver or kidney cancer. This chain joins TRBV29-1 and TRBJ2-7, with 10 positions matching TRBD2. The CDR3 nucleotides are TGCAGCGTGACCCCCGGGACTAGCGTTTACGAGCAGTACTTC. It specifies CSVTPGTSVYEQYF.